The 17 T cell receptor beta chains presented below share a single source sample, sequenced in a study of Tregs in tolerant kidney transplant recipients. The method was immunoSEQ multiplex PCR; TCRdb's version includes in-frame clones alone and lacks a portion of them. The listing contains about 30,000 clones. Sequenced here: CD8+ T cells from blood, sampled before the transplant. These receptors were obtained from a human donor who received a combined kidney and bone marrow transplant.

The CDR3 here is CSASPTSGSRYEQYF. Incomplete CDR3 DNA: TGCAGTGCCAGCCCCACTAGCGGGAGTAGATACGAG. This chain connects TRBV20-1 to TRBJ2-7; 11 nucleotides line up with TRBD2. The CDR3 goes on 3 residues after the read ends, and that part is filled in from the germline J gene. The CDR3 is made up of 15 amino acids. Germline V lookup: CDR1 DFQATT, CDR2 SNEGSKA (reference sequence). Losses at the gene ends were 6 bases for V and 4 bases for J; bases not matched to a gene: 11.

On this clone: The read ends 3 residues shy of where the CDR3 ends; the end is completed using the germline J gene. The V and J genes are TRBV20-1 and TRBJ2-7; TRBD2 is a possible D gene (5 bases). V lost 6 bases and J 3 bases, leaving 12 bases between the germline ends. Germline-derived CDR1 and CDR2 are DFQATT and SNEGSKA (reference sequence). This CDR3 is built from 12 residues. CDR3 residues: CSASNEGYEQYF. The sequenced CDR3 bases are TGCAGTGCCTCGAACGAGGGCTACGAG.

The CDR3 DNA, read in part, is TGTGCCAGCAGCTCGGGAACTAGCGGGAGGGCTTACGAG. Encoded protein: CASSSGTSGRAYE. The entire CDR3 sequence reads CASSSGTSGRAYEQYF. The chain employs TRBV7-6 and TRBJ2-7; TRBD2 matches 13 bases. Read coverage stops 3 residues before the CDR3 terminus; the germline J gene supplies the remainder. J gave up 4 bases and V 4 bases, and 7 bases lay outside the gene matches. The V gene's germline CDR1 is SGHVS and CDR2 FNYEAQ. The CDR3 totals 16 residues.

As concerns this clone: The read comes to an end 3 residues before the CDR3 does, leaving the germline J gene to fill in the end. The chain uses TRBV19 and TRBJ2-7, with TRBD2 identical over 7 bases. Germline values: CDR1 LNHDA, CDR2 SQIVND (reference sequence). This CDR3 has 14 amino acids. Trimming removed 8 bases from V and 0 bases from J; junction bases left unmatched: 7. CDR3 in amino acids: CASAASGTSYEQYF. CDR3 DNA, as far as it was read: TGTGCCAGTGCAGCTAGCGGTACCTCCTACGAG.

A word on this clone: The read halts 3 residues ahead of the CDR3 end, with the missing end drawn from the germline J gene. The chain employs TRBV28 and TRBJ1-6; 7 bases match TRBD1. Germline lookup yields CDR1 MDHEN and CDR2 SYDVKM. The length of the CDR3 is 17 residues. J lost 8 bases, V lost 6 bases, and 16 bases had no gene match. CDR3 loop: CASSPNQDRRWDSPLHF. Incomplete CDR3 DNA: TGTGCCAGCAGCCCCAATCAGGACAGGCGATGGGATTCACCC.

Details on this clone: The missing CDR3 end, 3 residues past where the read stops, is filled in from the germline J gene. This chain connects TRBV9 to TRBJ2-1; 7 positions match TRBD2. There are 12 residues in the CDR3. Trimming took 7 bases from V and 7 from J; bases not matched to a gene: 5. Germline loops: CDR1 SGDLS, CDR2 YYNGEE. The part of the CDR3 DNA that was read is TGTGCCAGCGGGGGGGTAGGGAATGAG. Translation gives CASGGVGNE. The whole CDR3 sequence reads CASGGVGNEQFF.

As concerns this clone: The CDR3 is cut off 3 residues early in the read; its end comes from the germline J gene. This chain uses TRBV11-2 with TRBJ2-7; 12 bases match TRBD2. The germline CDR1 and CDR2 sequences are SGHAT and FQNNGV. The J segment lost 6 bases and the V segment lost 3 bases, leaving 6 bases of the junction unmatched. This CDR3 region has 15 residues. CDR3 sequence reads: CASSFWTSGTAEQYF. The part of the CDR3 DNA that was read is TGTGCCAGCAGCTTTTGGACTAGCGGGACTGCCGAG.

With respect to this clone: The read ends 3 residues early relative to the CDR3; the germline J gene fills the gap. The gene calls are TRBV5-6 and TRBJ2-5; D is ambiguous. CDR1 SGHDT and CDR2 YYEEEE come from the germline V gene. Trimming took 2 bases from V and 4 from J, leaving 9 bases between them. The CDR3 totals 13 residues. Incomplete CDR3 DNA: TGTGCCAGCAGCTTTTCAGAAGGAGAGACC. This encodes CASSFSEGET. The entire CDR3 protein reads CASSFSEGETQYF.

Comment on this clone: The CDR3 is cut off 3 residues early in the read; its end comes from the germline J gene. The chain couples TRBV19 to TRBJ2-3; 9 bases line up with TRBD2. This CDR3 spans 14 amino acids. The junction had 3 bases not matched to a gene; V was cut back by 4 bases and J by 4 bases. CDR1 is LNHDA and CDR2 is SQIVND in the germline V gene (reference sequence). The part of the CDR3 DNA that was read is TGTGCCAGTAGTAAGGAGCGGGAGGCAGATACG. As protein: CASSKEREADT. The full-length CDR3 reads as CASSKEREADTQYF.

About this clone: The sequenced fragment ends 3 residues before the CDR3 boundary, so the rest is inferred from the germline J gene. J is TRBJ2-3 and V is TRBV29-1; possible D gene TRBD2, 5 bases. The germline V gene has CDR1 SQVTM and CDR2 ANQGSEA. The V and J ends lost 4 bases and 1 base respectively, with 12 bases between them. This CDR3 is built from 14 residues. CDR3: CSVGPGEGTDTQYF. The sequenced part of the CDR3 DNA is TGCAGCGTTGGTCCCGGGGAAGGCACAGATACG.

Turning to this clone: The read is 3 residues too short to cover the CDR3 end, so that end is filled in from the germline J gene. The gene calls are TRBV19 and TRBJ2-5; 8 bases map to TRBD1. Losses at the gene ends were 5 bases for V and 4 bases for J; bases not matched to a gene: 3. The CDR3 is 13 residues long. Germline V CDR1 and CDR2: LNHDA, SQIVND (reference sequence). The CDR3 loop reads CASSSDRGETQYF. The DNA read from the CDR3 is TGTGCCAGTAGTTCCGACAGGGGAGAGACC.

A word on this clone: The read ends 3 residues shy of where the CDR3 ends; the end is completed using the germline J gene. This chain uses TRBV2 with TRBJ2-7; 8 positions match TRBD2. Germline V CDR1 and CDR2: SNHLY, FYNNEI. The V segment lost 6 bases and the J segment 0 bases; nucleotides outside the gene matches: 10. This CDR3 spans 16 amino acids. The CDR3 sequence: CASSPSSGPRSYEQYF. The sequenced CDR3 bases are TGTGCCAGCAGCCCCTCTAGCGGGCCTCGCTCCTACGAG.

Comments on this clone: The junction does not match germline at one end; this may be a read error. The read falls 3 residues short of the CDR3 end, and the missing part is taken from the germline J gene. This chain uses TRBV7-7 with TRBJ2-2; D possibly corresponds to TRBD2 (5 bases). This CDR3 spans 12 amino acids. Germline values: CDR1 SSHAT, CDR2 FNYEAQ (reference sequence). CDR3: CASSGLTGELFF. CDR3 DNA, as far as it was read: TGTGCTAGCAGCGGACTTACCGGGGAG.

The CDR3 is CASSWRTPTEAFF. The CDR3 bases that were read are TGCGCCAGCAGCTGGAGGACACCCACTGAA. The rearrangement links TRBV5-1 to TRBJ1-1, with D perhaps TRBD1 (5 bases). The read finishes 3 residues shy of the CDR3 end, and the germline J gene is used to complete it. Germline CDR1 reads SGHRS; CDR2 reads YFSETQ. The V end lost 3 bases, the J end lost 4 bases, and 10 bases lay between the germline ends. The CDR3 has 13 amino acids.

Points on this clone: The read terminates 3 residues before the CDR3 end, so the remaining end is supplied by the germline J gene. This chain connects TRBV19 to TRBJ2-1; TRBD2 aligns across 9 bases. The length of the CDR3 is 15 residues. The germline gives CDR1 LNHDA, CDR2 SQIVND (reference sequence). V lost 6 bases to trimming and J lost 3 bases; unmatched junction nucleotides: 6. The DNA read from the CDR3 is TGTGCCAGTAGCCTTACTAGCGGGTTCTACAATGAG. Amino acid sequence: CASSLTSGFYNE. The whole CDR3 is CASSLTSGFYNEQFF.

The CDR3 DNA, read in part, is TGCAGCGCCTATAGCGGGAGTGTCTACGAG. This translates into CSAYSGSVYE. The complete CDR3 protein is CSAYSGSVYEQYF. The chain joins TRBV20-1 to TRBJ2-7, with 9 bases fitting TRBD2. The CDR3 end is not reached by the read, which stops 3 residues before it; the germline J gene fills it in. The CDR3 consists of 13 residues. Germline values: CDR1 DFQATT, CDR2 SNEGSKA (reference sequence).

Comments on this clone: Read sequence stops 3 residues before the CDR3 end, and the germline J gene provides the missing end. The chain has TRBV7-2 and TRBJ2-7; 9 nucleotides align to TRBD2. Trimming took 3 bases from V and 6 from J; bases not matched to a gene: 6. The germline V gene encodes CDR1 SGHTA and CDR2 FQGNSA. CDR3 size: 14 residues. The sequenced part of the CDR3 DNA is TGTGCCAGCAGCTTGGGTAGCGGGAGTCTCGAG. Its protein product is CASSLGSGSLE. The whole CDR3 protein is CASSLGSGSLEQYF. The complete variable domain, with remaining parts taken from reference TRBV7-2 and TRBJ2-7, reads GAGVSQSPSNKVTEKGKDVELRCDPISGHTALYWYRQSLGQGLEFLIYFQGNSAPDKSGLPSDRFSAERTGGSVSTLTIQRTQQEDSAVYLCASSLGSGSLEQYFGPGTRLTVT.